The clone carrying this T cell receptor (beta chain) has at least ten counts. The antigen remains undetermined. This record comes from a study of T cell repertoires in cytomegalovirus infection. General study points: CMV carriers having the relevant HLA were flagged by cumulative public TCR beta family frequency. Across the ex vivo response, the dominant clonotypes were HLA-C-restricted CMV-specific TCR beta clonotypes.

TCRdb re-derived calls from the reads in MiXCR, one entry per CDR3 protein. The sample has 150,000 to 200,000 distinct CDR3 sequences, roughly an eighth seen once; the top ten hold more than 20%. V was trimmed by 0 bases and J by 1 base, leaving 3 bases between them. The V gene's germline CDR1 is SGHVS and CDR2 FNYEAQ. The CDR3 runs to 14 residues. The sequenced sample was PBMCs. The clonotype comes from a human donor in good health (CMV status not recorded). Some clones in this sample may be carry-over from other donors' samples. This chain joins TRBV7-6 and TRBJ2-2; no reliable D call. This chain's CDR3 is CASSLALNTGELFF. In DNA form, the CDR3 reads TGTGCCAGCAGCTTAGCTTTGAACACCGGGGAGCTGTTTTTT.